The clone carrying this T cell receptor (beta chain) was recorded a few times. Its cognate antigen is unknown. This CDR3 is 16 amino acids long. Trimming removed 0 bases at V and 0 bases at J, with 12 bases between. Germline V lookup: CDR1 MNHEY, CDR2 SVGAGI. This record comes from a study of T-cell reconstitution after alpha-beta-depleted transplantation in children. General study points: Reportedly, alpha-beta T cells present about two months post-transplant originated from several hundred expanded clones of graft origin.

It was with unique molecular identifiers that the TCRbeta library was prepared. TCRdb independently ran MiXCR on the PCR reads; one entry per CDR3 protein. The repertoire holds over 15,000 distinct CDR3 sequences, with roughly 8.2% as singletons. The chain uses TRBV6-5 and TRBJ2-7; D call uncertain. The sample here was PBMCs, mostly from graft donor cells, taken 60 days after TCRalphabeta/CD19-depleted stem cell transplant. The source is a boy younger than two who had a stem cell transplant for Wiskott-Aldrich syndrome, so the T cells may come from the graft donor. CDR3 sequence: CASSYSSIEYSYEQYF. CDR3 nucleotide sequence: TGTGCCAGCAGTTACTCTTCCATTGAGTACTCCTACGAGCAGTACTTC.